The 29 T cell receptor beta chains given below trace back to one sample, sequenced in a study of T cell responses to AZD1222 COVID-19 vaccine. The method was immunoSEQ multiplex PCR; TCRdb's version includes in-frame clones alone and lacks a portion of them. The sample lists 130,000 or so clones; about nine tenths were seen once. The source was peripheral blood, collected on day 0 of AZD1222 vaccination. These receptors all stem from an adult in good health.

The CDR3 region has the DNA TGCGCCAGCAGCCCCGAACTCAGGAGCTCCTACAATGAGCAGTTCTTC. This encodes CASSPELRSSYNEQFF. The chain employs TRBV4-3 and TRBJ2-1, with no clear D. The CDR3 runs 16 residues. V was pared by 4 bases and J by 0 bases, with 13 bases between. Germline values: CDR1 LGHNA, CDR2 YSLEER.

This chain links TRBV19 with TRBJ1-1; no definite D call. The germline V gene has CDR1 LNHDA and CDR2 SQIVND (reference sequence). This CDR3 region has 13 residues. Trimming removed 7 bases from V and 0 bases from J, with 9 bases in between. CDR3 loop: CASMRQVNTEAFF. CDR3 in DNA: TGTGCCAGTATGAGGCAGGTGAACACTGAAGCTTTCTTT.

The rearrangement uses TRBV10-2 and TRBJ2-3, with a possible D match to TRBD2 (5 bases). Germline-derived CDR1 and CDR2 are WSHSY and SAAADI. This CDR3 has 16 amino acids. The V end was cut by 3 bases, the J end by 3 bases, with 16 bases between. CDR3 residues: CASSDFPRASTDTQYF. CDR3 nucleotide sequence: TGCGCCAGCAGTGATTTCCCGCGGGCGTCGACAGATACGCAGTATTTT.

The chain is built from TRBV11-2 and TRBJ2-1; TRBD2 matches at 8 bases. The J segment lost 7 bases and the V segment lost 1 base, leaving 12 bases of the junction unmatched. This CDR3 contains 17 residues. Germline V gene sequence: CDR1 SGHAT, CDR2 FQNNGV. CDR3 residues: CASSLGQGLEISNEQFF. For the CDR3, the DNA is TGTGCCAGCAGCTTAGGGCAGGGACTAGAGATTTCGAATGAGCAGTTCTTC.

This clone showed up just once. The chain employs TRBV27 and TRBJ2-3; 8 bases map to TRBD1. J gave up 6 bases and V 6 bases, and 5 bases lay outside the gene matches. CDR1 MNHEY and CDR2 SMNVEV come from the germline V gene (reference sequence). This CDR3 contains 13 residues. The CDR3 DNA reads as TGTGCCAGCAGAGGACAGGGCCTGGATACGCAGTATTTT. It translates to CASRGQGLDTQYF.

V and J are TRBV14 and TRBJ2-7; no clear D gene. V was clipped by 1 base and J by 8 bases, with 9 bases between them. This CDR3 comprises 12 residues. The germline gives CDR1 SGHDN, CDR2 FVKESK. The CDR3 here is CASSQGLGKQYF. The CDR3 region has the DNA TGTGCCAGCAGCCAAGGGTTGGGGAAGCAGTACTTC. Combining the CDR3 with reference TRBV14 and TRBJ2-7 gives the whole variable domain EAGVTQFPSHSVIEKGQTVTLRCDPISGHDNLYWYRRVMGKEIKFLLHFVKESKQDESGMPNNRFLAERTGGTYSTLKVQPAELEDSGVYFCASSQGLGKQYFGPGTRLTVT.

The rearrangement uses TRBV5-1 and TRBJ2-3; no definite D call. Germline V gene sequence: CDR1 SGHRS, CDR2 YFSETQ. The CDR3 is 13 residues long. V shed 4 bases and J shed 4 bases, with 10 bases lying between them. The CDR3 DNA follows: TGCGCCAGCAGCCCTAGGTCTGCAGATACGCAGTATTTT. As protein: CASSPRSADTQYF.

This clone has just a few counts. The J gene is TRBJ1-4, the V gene TRBV29-1; D perhaps matches TRBD1 (5 bases). The ends were cut back, 7 bases at V and 5 bases at J, with 17 bases in the middle. The CDR3 has 14 amino acids. Germline CDR1 and CDR2: SQVTM and ANQGSEA. In DNA form, the CDR3 reads TGCAGCGCCGCCCTGACAGTGAACAATGAAAAACTGTTTTTT. It is translated as CSAALTVNNEKLFF. The variable domain in full, completed from reference TRBV29-1 and TRBJ1-4, reads SAVISQKPSRDICQRGTSLTIQCQVDSQVTMMFWYRQQPGQSLTLIATANQGSEATYESGFVIDKFPISRPNLTFSTLTVSNMSPEDSSIYLCSAALTVNNEKLFFGSGTQLSVL.

The V and J genes are TRBV24-1 and TRBJ2-3; no firm D call. Germline CDR1 and CDR2: KGHDR and SFDVKD. Trimming pared 4 bases from V and 3 bases from J, leaving 16 bases between. The CDR3 consists of 16 residues. The CDR3 protein is CATSEGSDGRTDTQYF. The CDR3 nucleotides read TGTGCCACCAGTGAGGGTTCTGACGGGCGGACAGATACGCAGTATTTT.

V and J are TRBV3-1 (or the pseudogene TRBV3-2) and TRBJ1-5; D gene ambiguous. The V end lost 5 bases, the J end lost 7 bases, and 12 bases lay between the germline ends. The CDR3 runs to 13 residues. The germline gives CDR1 LGHDT, CDR2 YNNKEL (reference sequence). In DNA form, the CDR3 reads TGTGCCAGCAGCAGGGTAGGTGGGCAGCCCCAGCATTTT. Translating gives CASSRVGGQPQHF.

V and J are TRBV19 and TRBJ1-5, with D perhaps TRBD1 (6 bases). Per germline, CDR1 LNHDA and CDR2 SQIVND (reference sequence). Trimming cost V 9 bases and J 10 bases, with 16 bases left between them. This CDR3 contains 12 residues. CDR3 amino acids: CASRGLNTPQHF. CDR3 DNA: TGTGCCAGCAGGGGCTTAAACACCCCCCAGCATTTT.

The chain recombines TRBV29-1 with TRBJ2-2; 7 nucleotides match TRBD2. Germline V gene data show CDR1 as SQVTM and CDR2 as ANQGSEA. J was trimmed by 2 bases and V by 6 bases; bases with no gene match: 6. The CDR3 is 14 residues long. DNA of the CDR3: TGCAGCGTCGCAAGCGGGATAAACACCGGGGAGCTGTTTTTT. It specifies CSVASGINTGELFF.

The chain employs TRBV28 and TRBJ1-5, with TRBD1 matching over 8 bases. V lost 5 bases, J lost 7 bases, and 7 bases stayed unmatched. The CDR3 sequence is 14 residues long. The germline CDR1 and CDR2 sequences are MDHEN and SYDVKM. CDR3 residues: CASSRGQGQQPQHF. In nucleotides, the CDR3 is TGTGCCAGCAGTCGCGGACAGGGTCAACAGCCCCAGCATTTT.

V and J are TRBV10-3 and TRBJ2-1; 9 bases match TRBD2. V dropped 5 bases and J dropped 7; count of bases not matched to a gene: 18. Per the germline V gene, CDR1 is ENHRY and CDR2 is SYGVKD. This CDR3 comprises 18 residues. CDR3 residues: CAISRSVTAGGKGNEQFF. Here the CDR3 DNA reads TGTGCCATCAGTAGGAGCGTGACGGCGGGAGGGAAAGGGAATGAGCAGTTCTTC.

V gene TRBV12-3 or TRBV12-4 combines with J gene TRBJ2-1; no firm D call. Trimming shortened V by 2 bases and J by 6 bases, and 2 bases separated the two germline ends. This CDR3 is 11 amino acids long. The CDR3 nucleotides are TGTGCCAGCAGTTTAATCAATGAGCAGTTCTTC. It encodes CASSLINEQFF.

This chain uses TRBV7-2 with TRBJ2-3; D is ambiguous. The CDR3 length is 12 residues. Germline lookup yields CDR1 SGHTA and CDR2 FQGNSA. The V and J ends lost 5 bases and 3 bases respectively, with 6 bases between them. The CDR3 DNA is TGTGCCAGCAGCCCACCTACAGATACGCAGTATTTT. Translation gives CASSPPTDTQYF.

CDR3 sequence reads: CASSPLLAGGRNTGELFF. CDR3 nucleotides: TGTGCCAGCTCACCCCTACTAGCGGGAGGAAGGAACACCGGGGAGCTGTTTTTT. The rearrangement links TRBV18 to TRBJ2-2, with 12 bases that match TRBD2. Germline CDR1 and CDR2: KGHSH and LQKENI. Trimming at V came to 3 bases and at J to 1 base, leaving 6 bases not matched to a gene. The CDR3 is 18 amino acids.

The rearrangement joins TRBV9 to TRBJ1-2; 10 nucleotides line up with TRBD1. Germline V gene sequence: CDR1 SGDLS, CDR2 YYNGEE. This CDR3 contains 14 residues. The V gene end was trimmed by 3 bases and the J gene end by 7 bases; junction bases not matched to a gene: 6. The CDR3 DNA is TGTGCCAGCAGCGGACCCAGGGACAGGGGTGGCTACACCTTC. Translation gives CASSGPRDRGGYTF.

The chain has TRBV6-4 and TRBJ1-2; D gene ambiguous. The V gene lost 4 bases and the J gene lost 1 base, with 13 bases spanning the gap. Germline loops: CDR1 MRHNA, CDR2 SNTAGT. This CDR3 has 15 residues. CDR3 amino acids: CASSVVEEDNYGYTF. The CDR3 nucleotides are TGTGCCAGCAGTGTGGTAGAGGAGGATAACTATGGCTACACCTTC.

The gene calls are TRBV25-1 and TRBJ1-1; D is ambiguous. Germline CDR1 MGHDK, CDR2 SYGVNS. V gave up 1 base and J gave up 1 base, with 7 bases separating them. This CDR3 contains 14 residues. The CDR3 DNA reads as TGTGCCAGCAGTGAATCATTGGGGAACACTGAAGCTTTCTTT. Protein product: CASSESLGNTEAFF.

The chain carries TRBV30 and TRBJ2-1; D gene ambiguous. CDR3 length equals 15 residues. From germline, CDR1 is GTSNPN and CDR2 SVGIG (reference sequence). The V and J ends lost 3 bases and 5 bases respectively, with 17 bases between them. The CDR3 sequence: CAWSHNPQTNNEQFF. The DNA of the CDR3 is TGTGCCTGGAGCCACAACCCACAAACAAACAATGAGCAGTTCTTC.

CDR3 sequence reads: CASSSPQRRWGEKLFF. Written as DNA, the CDR3 is TGTGCCAGCAGTTCACCCCAACGGAGGTGGGGGGAAAAACTGTTTTTT. The rearrangement joins TRBV28 to TRBJ1-4, with D possibly TRBD1 on 5 matching bases. CDR1 is MDHEN, CDR2 SYDVKM, per germline. Trimming took off 4 bases at V and 8 bases at J, with 20 bases between the two ends. CDR3 length: 16 amino acids.

This clone was seen only once. The chain is built from TRBV11-3 and TRBJ2-1; 8 bases are shared with TRBD2. The CDR3 extends over 16 amino acids. Germline CDR1 SGHNT, CDR2 YENEEA. The trim removed 5 bases at V and 4 bases at J, leaving 10 bases unmatched. The chain's CDR3 is CASSPNGSGIYNEQFF. The CDR3 DNA follows: TGTGCCAGCAGCCCGAATGGTAGCGGGATTTACAATGAGCAGTTCTTC.

This rearrangement joins TRBV5-6 to TRBJ2-2, with D maybe TRBD1 (6 bases). The germline CDR1 and CDR2 sequences are SGHDT and YYEEEE. The CDR3 contains 13 residues. Trimming took 1 base from V and 11 from J, leaving 12 bases between them. CDR3 DNA: TGTGCCAGCAGCTTGACGGAAGGGACAGAGCTGTTTTTT. Translation: CASSLTEGTELFF.

The chain carries TRBV6-1 and TRBJ2-2, with TRBD2 matching 13 bases. The CDR3 consists of 17 residues. From germline, CDR1 is MNHNS and CDR2 SASEGT. V shed 4 bases, J shed 3 bases, and the junction held 5 bases outside the gene matches. This CDR3 is CASSALTSGRYTGELFF. The CDR3, as DNA: TGTGCCAGCAGTGCTCTGACTAGCGGGAGGTACACCGGGGAGCTGTTTTTT.

The J gene is TRBJ2-3, the V gene TRBV24-1; TRBD2 matches 9 bases. The V and J ends lost 3 bases and 1 base, in that order; junction bases with no gene match: 4. The CDR3 extends over 16 amino acids. Germline-derived CDR1 and CDR2 are KGHDR and SFDVKD. In nucleotides, the CDR3 is TGTGCCACCAGTGATCGGCGGGAGGGGGGCACAGATACGCAGTATTTT. Translation gives CATSDRREGGTDTQYF.

This sequence joins TRBV10-3 and TRBJ2-5; the D is unclear. CDR3 length equals 14 residues. Trimming shortened V by 0 bases and J by 7 bases, and 12 bases separated the two germline ends. Germline CDR1 ENHRY, CDR2 SYGVKD. The CDR3 spells CAISESARGRTQYF. The CDR3 DNA reads TGTGCCATCAGTGAGTCGGCTAGAGGACGGACCCAGTACTTC.

This chain's CDR3 is CASSLQTGSNEQYF. CDR3 sequence (DNA): TGTGCCAGCAGCTTACAGACAGGGTCAAACGAGCAGTACTTC. This sequence joins TRBV7-8 and TRBJ2-7; 7 bases align to TRBD1. Germline-derived CDR1 and CDR2 are SGHVS and FQNEAQ. The V segment lost 2 bases and the J segment 5 bases; nucleotides outside the gene matches: 6. CDR3 length: 14 amino acids.

This rearrangement joins TRBV5-4 to TRBJ1-1; D uncertain. The V and J ends lost 5 bases and 3 bases respectively, with 8 bases between them. Germline assignment: CDR1 SGHNT and CDR2 YYREEE (reference sequence). The CDR3 sequence is 12 residues long. The CDR3 DNA follows: TGTGCCAGCAGAACCGACTACACTGAAGCTTTCTTT. It yields the protein CASRTDYTEAFF. Filled out from reference TRBV5-4 and TRBJ1-1, the complete variable domain reads ETGVTQSPTHLIKTRGQQVTLRCSSQSGHNTVSWYQQALGQGPQFIFQYYREEENGRGNFPPRFSGLQFPNYSSELNVNALELDDSALYLCASRTDYTEAFFGQGTRLTVV.